This entry is about one TCR beta chain. Its matching antigen is unknown. These data originate in a study of cytomegalovirus exposure and HLA in healthy donors. General study findings and limits: A later analysis, which compared TCR beta chains of equal frequency, found the HLA-associated ones more clonally expanded. It was confirmed in vitro that a few of the CMV-associated chains were specific for CMV antigens.

Primers included in the PCR were 60 Vbeta and 13 Jbeta primers. Repertoires were generated with immunoSEQ multiplex PCR, while TCRdb's copy carries only in-frame clones and drops some. Among 110,000 or so clones listed, roughly four fifths were seen once. This clonotype was sampled from a woman under 30 in good health and CMV-seronegative. Sample: PBMCs.

CDR3 region: CAISEEGANTEAFF. The CDR3 DNA is TGTGCCATCAGTGAAGAGGGGGCGAACACTGAAGCTTTCTTT. The chain employs TRBV10-3 and TRBJ1-1; 7 bases line up with TRBD1. V shed 3 bases and J 1 base; nucleotides not matched to a gene: 2. Germline CDR1 and CDR2: ENHRY and SYGVKD. This CDR3 has 14 amino acids.